This T cell receptor (beta chain) was sequenced in a study of PD-L1 blockade in urothelial cancer. Across the study: The number of prior chemotherapy regimens per patient was 0 to 3.

Time point specified: pretreatment peripheral blood. Every PCR got spiked synthetic TCR analog templates. Measured with immunoSEQ multiplex PCR; TCRdb has only the in-frame clones, and not every one. The table has tens of thousands of clones, more than 65% seen once. A note on this clone: Its target is not known.

Overall study findings and caveats: Patients with durable benefit had greater blood expansion of tumor-associated TCR clones 3 weeks into treatment.

The source material was PBMCs, sampled around atezolizumab (anti-PD-L1) treatment. This clonotype originated in a man between 65 and 80 years old with urothelial cancer.

CDR3: CAISDPVRGTGGVGTQYF. In DNA, the CDR3 is TGTGCCATCAGTGACCCTGTAAGAGGGACAGGGGGAGTAGGGACCCAGTACTTC. The V call is TRBV10-3, the J call TRBJ2-5; 11 bases line up with TRBD1. The ends lost 3 bases at V and 7 bases at J; junction bases unmatched: 16. The CDR3 has 18 amino acids. The germline gives CDR1 ENHRY, CDR2 SYGVKD.